The 7 T cell receptor beta chains listed next were all sequenced from one sample in a study of response to subunit inactivated influenza vaccine. TCRdb used MiXCR to reprocess the RT-PCR reads, holding one entry per CDR3 protein. The sample has about 160,000 distinct CDR3 sequences, around 11% seen once. The sequencing here drew on CD8+ T cells sorted from PBMCs, taken around 25 months after vaccination. The receptors here all came from a man aged 50 to 69 who received an inactivated influenza vaccine.

This clonotype has ten or more counts. CDR3 sequence (DNA): TGTGCCAGCAGCTCCGGGTATGAGCAGTTCTTC. Residues: CASSSGYEQFF. This chain connects TRBV11-2 to TRBJ2-1, with no clear D. Germline-derived CDR1 and CDR2 are SGHAT and FQNNGV. Deletions cut 4 bases from V and 8 bases from J, with 6 bases between. The CDR3 has 11 residues.

V gene TRBV27 combines with J gene TRBJ1-2; D gene uncertain. CDR3 size: 15 residues. V shed 3 bases and J shed 6 bases, with 17 bases lying between them. The germline gives CDR1 MNHEY, CDR2 SMNVEV (reference sequence). The CDR3 bases are TGTGCCAGCAGTTTGGGATACGGCCCAAGTGATGGCTACACCTTC. It yields the protein CASSLGYGPSDGYTF.

This clonotype showed up many times. The chain has TRBV19 and TRBJ2-2; D gene unclear. The CDR3 is 14 residues long. Germline V gene data show CDR1 as LNHDA and CDR2 as SQIVND (reference sequence). The V end was cut by 4 bases, the J end by 3 bases, with 9 bases between. CDR3 loop: CASSTGPYTGELFF. CDR3 nucleotide sequence: TGTGCCAGTAGTACCGGACCCTACACCGGGGAGCTGTTTTTT.

CDR3 amino acids: CSVDIGGSSYEQYF. DNA for the CDR3: TGCAGCGTTGATATAGGCGGCAGCTCCTACGAGCAGTACTTC. The rearrangement uses TRBV29-1 and TRBJ2-7; D unclear. The CDR3 length is 14 residues. Germline V gene lookup returns CDR1 SQVTM and CDR2 ANQGSEA. V gave up 3 bases and J gave up 0 bases, with 12 bases separating them.

This clonotype has ten or more counts. The J gene is TRBJ2-2, the V gene TRBV7-9; D is uncertain. V gave up 1 base and J gave up 4 bases, with 4 bases separating them. Germline V gene lookup returns CDR1 SEHNR and CDR2 FQNEAQ (reference sequence). The CDR3 totals 13 residues. The CDR3 region has the DNA TGTGCCAGCAGCTTAGGGGCCACCGGGGAGCTGTTTTTT. The encoded protein is CASSLGATGELFF.

Only a few counts were recorded for this clonotype. The rearrangement uses TRBV28 and TRBJ2-2; D ambiguous. V gave up 7 bases and J gave up 0 bases, with 9 bases separating them. The CDR3 loop spans 14 amino acids. Looked up from germline, CDR1 is MDHEN and CDR2 is SYDVKM. For the CDR3, the DNA is TGTGCCAGCACCTTCGGCGCGAACACCGGGGAGCTGTTTTTT. It codes for CASTFGANTGELFF. The full variable domain, with the rest looked up from reference TRBV28 and TRBJ2-2, is DVKVTQSSRYLVKRTGEKVFLECVQDMDHENMFWYRQDPGLGLRLIYFSYDVKMKEKGDIPEGYSVSREKKERFSLILESASTNQTSMYLCASTFGANTGELFFGEGSRLTVL.

This rearrangement joins TRBV9 to TRBJ2-5; D may be TRBD1 (6 bases). CDR3 length: 15 amino acids. The V gene lost 3 bases and the J gene lost 3 bases, with 15 bases spanning the gap. From germline, CDR1 is SGDLS and CDR2 YYNGEE. The CDR3 DNA follows: TGTGCCAGCAGCGCAACTCCGGGACAAGAAGAGACCCAGTACTTC. Protein product: CASSATPGQEETQYF.